This T cell receptor beta chain was sequenced in a study of cytomegalovirus exposure and HLA in healthy donors. The repertoire was sequenced with immunoSEQ multiplex PCR; TCRdb's copy has only in-frame clones and lacks some. This sample has approximately 71,000 clones, with about nine tenths found just once. Germline V gene data show CDR1 as SGHDT and CDR2 as YYEEEE. The V gene end was trimmed by 2 bases and the J gene end by 11 bases; junction bases not matched to a gene: 5. The CDR3 is 13 residues long. Whole-study findings and limits: Whilst most TCR sequences proved rare, a subset of public TCRs occurred across many donors. Researchers counted around 180 TCR beta chains as cytomegalovirus-associated.

As concerns this clone: What it binds is not known.

The sequence derives from a man younger than 35 in good health and CMV-seronegative. Sequencing input: PBMCs. J is TRBJ1-1 and V is TRBV5-6; TRBD1 aligns across 11 bases. The CDR3 coding sequence is TGTGCCAGCAGCTTAGGACAGGGGGCGCCTGCTTTCTTT. It codes for CASSLGQGAPAFF.